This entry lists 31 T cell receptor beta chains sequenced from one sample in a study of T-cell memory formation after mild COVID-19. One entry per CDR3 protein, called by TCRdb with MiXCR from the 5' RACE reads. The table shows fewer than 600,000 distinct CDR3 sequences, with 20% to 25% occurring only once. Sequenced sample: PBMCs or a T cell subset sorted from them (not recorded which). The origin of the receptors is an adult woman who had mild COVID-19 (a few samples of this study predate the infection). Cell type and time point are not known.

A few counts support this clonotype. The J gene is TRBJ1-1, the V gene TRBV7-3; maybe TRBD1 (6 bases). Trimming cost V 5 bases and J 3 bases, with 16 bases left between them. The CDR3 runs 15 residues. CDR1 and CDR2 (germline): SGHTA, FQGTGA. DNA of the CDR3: TGTGCCAGCAGCCCATACAGGGATGGGGACACTGAAGCTTTCTTT. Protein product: CASSPYRDGDTEAFF.

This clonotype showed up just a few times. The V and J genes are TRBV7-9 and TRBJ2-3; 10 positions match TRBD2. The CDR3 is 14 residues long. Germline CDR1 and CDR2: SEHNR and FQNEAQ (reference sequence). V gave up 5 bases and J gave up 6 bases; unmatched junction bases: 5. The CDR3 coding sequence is TGTGCCAGCAGCGCTAGCGGGGGCGGGGATACGCAGTATTTT. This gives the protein CASSASGGGDTQYF.

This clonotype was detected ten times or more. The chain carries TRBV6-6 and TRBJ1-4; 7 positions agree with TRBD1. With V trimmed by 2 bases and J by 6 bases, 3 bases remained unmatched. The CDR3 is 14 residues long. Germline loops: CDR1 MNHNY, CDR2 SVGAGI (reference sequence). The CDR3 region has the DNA TGTGCCAGCAGTTACGACAGGGCCGATGAAAAACTGTTTTTT. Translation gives CASSYDRADEKLFF.

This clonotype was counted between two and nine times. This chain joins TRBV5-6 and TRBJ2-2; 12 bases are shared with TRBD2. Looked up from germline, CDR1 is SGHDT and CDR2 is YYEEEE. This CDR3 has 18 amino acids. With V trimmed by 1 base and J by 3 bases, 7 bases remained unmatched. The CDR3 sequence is CASSLSLAGGPDTGELFF. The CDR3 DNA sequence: TGTGCCAGCAGCTTGTCCCTAGCGGGAGGGCCAGACACCGGGGAGCTGTTTTTT.

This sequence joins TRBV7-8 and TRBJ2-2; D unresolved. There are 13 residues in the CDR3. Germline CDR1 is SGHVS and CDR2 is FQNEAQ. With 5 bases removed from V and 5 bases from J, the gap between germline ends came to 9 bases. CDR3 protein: CASSGFETGELFF. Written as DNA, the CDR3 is TGTGCCAGCAGCGGCTTTGAGACCGGGGAGCTGTTTTTT.

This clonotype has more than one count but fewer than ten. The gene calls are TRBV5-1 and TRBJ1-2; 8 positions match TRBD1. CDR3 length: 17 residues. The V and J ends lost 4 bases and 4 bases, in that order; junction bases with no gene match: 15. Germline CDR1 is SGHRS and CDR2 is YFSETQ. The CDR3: CASSRSRGSQGGYGYTF. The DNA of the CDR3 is TGCGCCAGCAGCCGATCTCGTGGGTCACAGGGGGGCTATGGCTACACCTTC. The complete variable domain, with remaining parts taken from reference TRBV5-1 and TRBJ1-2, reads KAGVTQTPRYLIKTRGQQVTLSCSPISGHRSVSWYQQTPGQGLQFLFEYFSETQRNKGNFPGRFSGRQFSNSRSEMNVSTLELGDSALYLCASSRSRGSQGGYGYTFGSGTRLTVV.

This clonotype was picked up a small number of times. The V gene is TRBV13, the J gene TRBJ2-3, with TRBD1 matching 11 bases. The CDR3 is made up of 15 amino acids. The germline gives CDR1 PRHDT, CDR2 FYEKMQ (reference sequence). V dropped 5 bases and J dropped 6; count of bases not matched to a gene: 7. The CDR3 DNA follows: TGTGCCAGCAGCCCGGACAGGGGGCGCAGGGATACGCAGTATTTT. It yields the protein CASSPDRGRRDTQYF. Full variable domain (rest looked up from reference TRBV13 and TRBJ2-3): AAGVIQSPRHLIKEKRETATLKCYPIPRHDTVYWYQQGPGQDPQFLISFYEKMQSDKGSIPDRFSAQQFSDYHSELNMSSLELGDSALYFCASSPDRGRRDTQYFGPGTRLTVL.

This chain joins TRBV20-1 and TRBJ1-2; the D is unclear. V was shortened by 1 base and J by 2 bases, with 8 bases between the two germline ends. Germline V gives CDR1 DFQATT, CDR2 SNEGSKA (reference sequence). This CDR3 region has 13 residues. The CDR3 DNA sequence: TGCAGTGCTAGAGTGCGCACGAACTATGGCTACACCTTC. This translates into CSARVRTNYGYTF.

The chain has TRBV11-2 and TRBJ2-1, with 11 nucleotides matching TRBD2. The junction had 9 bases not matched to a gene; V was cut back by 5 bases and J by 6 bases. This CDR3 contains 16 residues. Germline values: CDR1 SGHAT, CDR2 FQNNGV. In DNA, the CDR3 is TGTGCCAGCAGCCCCTATAGCGGGGGGGTCTCCAATGAGCAGTTCTTC. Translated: CASSPYSGGVSNEQFF.

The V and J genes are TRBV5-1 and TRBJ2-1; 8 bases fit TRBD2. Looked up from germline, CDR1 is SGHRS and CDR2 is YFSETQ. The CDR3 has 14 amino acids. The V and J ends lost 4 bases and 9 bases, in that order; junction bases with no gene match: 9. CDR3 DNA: TGCGCCAGCAGCCCCTCGGCGGGGGGTGGTGAGCAGTTCTTC. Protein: CASSPSAGGGEQFF.

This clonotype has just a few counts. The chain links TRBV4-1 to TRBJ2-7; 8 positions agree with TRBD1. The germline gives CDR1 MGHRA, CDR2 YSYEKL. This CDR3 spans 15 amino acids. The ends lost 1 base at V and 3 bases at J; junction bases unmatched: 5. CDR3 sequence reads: CASSQGQGLNYEQYF. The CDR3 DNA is TGCGCCAGCAGCCAAGGACAGGGGTTGAACTACGAGCAGTACTTC.

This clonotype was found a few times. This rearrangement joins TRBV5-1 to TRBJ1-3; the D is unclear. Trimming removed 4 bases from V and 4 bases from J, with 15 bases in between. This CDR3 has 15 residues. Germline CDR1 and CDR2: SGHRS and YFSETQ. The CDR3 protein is CASSASQDSGNTIYF. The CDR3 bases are TGCGCCAGCAGCGCGTCGCAGGATTCAGGAAACACCATATATTTT.

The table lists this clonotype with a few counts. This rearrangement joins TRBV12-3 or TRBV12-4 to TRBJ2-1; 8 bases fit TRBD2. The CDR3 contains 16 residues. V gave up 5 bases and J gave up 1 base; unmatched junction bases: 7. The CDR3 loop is CASSRSGDDSYNEQFF. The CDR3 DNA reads TGTGCCAGCAGTCGTAGCGGGGACGATTCCTACAATGAGCAGTTCTTC.

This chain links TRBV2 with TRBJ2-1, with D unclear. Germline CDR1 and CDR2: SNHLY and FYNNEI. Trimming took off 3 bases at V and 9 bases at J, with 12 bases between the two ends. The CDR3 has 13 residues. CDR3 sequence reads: CASSDEASSEQFF. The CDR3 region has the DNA TGTGCCAGCAGTGACGAAGCAAGTAGTGAGCAGTTCTTC.

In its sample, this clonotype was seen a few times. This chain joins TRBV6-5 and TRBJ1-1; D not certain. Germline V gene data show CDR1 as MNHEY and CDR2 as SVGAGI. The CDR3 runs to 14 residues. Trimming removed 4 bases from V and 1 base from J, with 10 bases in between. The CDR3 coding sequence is TGTGCCAGCAGTTCAGGCAGAAAGAACACTGAAGCTTTCTTT. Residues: CASSSGRKNTEAFF.

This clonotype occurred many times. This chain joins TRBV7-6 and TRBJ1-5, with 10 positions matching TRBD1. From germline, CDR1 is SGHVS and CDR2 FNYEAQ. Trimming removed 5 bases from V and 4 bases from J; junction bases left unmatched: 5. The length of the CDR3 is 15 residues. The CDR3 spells CASSGGTGVNQPQHF. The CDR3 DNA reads TGTGCCAGCAGCGGGGGGACAGGGGTTAATCAGCCCCAGCATTTT.

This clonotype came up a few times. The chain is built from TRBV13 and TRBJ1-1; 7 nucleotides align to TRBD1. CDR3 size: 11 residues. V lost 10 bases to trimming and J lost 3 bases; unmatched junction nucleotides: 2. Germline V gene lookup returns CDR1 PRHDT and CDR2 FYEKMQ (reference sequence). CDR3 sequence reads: CATGTDTEAFF. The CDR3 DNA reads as TGTGCCACCGGGACAGACACTGAAGCTTTCTTT.

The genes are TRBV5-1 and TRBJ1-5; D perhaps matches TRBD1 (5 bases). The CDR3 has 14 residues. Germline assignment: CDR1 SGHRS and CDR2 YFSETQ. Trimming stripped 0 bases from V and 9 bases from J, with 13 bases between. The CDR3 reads CASSLDASGVPQHF. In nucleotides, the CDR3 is TGCGCCAGCAGCTTGGACGCGTCGGGGGTGCCCCAGCATTTT.

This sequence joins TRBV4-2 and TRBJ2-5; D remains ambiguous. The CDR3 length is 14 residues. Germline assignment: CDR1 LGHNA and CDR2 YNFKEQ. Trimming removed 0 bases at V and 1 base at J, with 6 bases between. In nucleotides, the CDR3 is TGTGCCAGCAGCCAAGAAATGGTCCAAGAGACCCAGTACTTC. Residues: CASSQEMVQETQYF.

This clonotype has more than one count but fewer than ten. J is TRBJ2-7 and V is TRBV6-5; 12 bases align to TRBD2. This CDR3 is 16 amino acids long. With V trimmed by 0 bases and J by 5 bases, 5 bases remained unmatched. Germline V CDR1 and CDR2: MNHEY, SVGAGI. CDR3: CASSYSILAGGNEQYF. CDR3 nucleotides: TGTGCCAGCAGTTACTCGATACTAGCGGGAGGAAACGAGCAGTACTTC.

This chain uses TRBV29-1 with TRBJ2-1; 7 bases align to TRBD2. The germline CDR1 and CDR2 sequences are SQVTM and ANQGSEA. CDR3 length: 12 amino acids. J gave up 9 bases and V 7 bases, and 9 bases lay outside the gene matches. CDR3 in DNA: TGCAGCGCCACCCGGCCGGGGGGTGAGCAGTTCTTC. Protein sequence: CSATRPGGEQFF.

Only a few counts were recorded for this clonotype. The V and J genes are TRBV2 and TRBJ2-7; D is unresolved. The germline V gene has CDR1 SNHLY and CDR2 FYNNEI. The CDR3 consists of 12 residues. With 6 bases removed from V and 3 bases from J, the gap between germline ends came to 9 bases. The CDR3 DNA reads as TGTGCCAGCAGCACGTATATCTACGAGCAGTACTTC. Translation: CASSTYIYEQYF.

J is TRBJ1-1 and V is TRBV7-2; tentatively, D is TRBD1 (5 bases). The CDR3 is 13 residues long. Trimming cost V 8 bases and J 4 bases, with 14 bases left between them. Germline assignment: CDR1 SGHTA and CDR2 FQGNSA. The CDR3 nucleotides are TGTGCCAGCTCTTGGACAAGGAGCACTGAAGCTTTCTTT. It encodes CASSWTRSTEAFF.

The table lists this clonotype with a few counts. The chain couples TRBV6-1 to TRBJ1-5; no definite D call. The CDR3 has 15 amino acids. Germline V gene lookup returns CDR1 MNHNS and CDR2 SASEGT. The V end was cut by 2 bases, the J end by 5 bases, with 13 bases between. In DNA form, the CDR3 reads TGTGCCAGCAGTGAACGTAGGGCATCCGATCAGCCCCAGCATTTT. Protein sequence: CASSERRASDQPQHF.

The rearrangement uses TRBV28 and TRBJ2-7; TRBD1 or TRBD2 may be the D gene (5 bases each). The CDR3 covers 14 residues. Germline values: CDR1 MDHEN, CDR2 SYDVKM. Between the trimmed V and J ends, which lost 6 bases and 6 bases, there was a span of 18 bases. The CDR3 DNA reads TGTGCCAGCAGCCTAACGGGGCAGGGTAGCGAGCAGTACTTC. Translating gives CASSLTGQGSEQYF.

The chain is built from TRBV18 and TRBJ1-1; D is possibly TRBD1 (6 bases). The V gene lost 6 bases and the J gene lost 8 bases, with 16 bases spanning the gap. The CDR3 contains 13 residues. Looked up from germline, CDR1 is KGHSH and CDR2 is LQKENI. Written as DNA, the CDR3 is TGTGCCAGCTCGCGTAGTCCAGGGGAAGAAGCTTTCTTT. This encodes CASSRSPGEEAFF.

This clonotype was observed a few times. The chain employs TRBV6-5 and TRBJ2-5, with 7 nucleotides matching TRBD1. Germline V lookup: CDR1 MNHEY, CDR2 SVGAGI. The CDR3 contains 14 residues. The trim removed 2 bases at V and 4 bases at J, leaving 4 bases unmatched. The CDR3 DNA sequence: TGTGCCAGCAGTTACGAGACAGGGTTAGAGACCCAGTACTTC. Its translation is CASSYETGLETQYF.

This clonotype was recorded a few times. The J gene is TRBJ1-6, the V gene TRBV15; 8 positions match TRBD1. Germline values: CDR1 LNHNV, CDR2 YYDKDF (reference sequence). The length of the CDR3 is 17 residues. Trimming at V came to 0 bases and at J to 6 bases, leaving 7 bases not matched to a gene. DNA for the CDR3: TGTGCCACCAGCAGAGATACTTGGACAGGGCTTAATTCACCCCTCCACTTT. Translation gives CATSRDTWTGLNSPLHF.

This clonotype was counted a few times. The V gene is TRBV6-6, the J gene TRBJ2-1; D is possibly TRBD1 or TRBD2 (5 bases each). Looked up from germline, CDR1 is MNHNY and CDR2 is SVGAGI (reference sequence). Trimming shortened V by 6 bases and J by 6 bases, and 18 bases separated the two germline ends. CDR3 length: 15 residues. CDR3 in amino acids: CASSAGTSFTNEQFF. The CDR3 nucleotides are TGTGCCAGCAGCGCCGGGACCTCCTTTACCAATGAGCAGTTCTTC.

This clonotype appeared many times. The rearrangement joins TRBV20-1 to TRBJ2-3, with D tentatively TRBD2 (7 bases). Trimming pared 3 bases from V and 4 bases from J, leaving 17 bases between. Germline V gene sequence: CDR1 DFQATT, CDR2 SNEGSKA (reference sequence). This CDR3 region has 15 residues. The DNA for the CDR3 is TGCAGTGCTAGTAGGGGGAGGGCCGGTTCAGATACGCAGTATTTT. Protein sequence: CSASRGRAGSDTQYF.

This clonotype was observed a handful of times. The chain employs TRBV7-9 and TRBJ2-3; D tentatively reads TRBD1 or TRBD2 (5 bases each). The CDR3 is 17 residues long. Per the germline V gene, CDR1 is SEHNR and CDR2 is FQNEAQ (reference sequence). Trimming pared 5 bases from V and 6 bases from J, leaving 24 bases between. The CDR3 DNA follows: TGTGCCAGCAGCCTTTCACCCGGGACCTACCTCACGGATACGCAGTATTTT. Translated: CASSLSPGTYLTDTQYF.